Below are 15 T cell receptor beta chains sequenced from a single sample in a study of blood T cell repertoires in COVID-19. Generated by immunoSEQ multiplex PCR, the TCRdb table keeps only in-frame clones and is missing some. The sample carries some 250,000 clones, approximately 83% recorded once. The sequencing sample was made of peripheral blood. The receptors come from a man aged 50 to 59 with active or convalescent COVID-19.

V is TRBV28 and J is TRBJ2-7, with D possibly matching TRBD1 (5 bases). In germline, CDR1 is MDHEN, CDR2 SYDVKM. V lost 3 bases to trimming and J lost 6 bases, with 9 bases between them. This CDR3 spans 12 amino acids. The DNA of the CDR3 is TGTGCCAGCAGTTTGTCAGGGCGCGAGCAGTACTTC. This encodes CASSLSGREQYF.

This clone was counted between two and nine times. The chain uses TRBV5-1 and TRBJ1-2, with 7 bases that match TRBD1. CDR1 and CDR2 from the germline V gene are SGHRS and YFSETQ. The CDR3 loop spans 14 amino acids. Losses at the gene ends were 4 bases for V and 1 base for J; bases not matched to a gene: 4. The CDR3 region has the DNA TGCGCCAGCAGCCCTGACAGGGTTAACTATGGCTACACCTTC. Translating gives CASSPDRVNYGYTF.

CDR3 sequence reads: CASTMTGEGGYTF. The CDR3 bases are TGTGCCAGCACTATGACAGGGGAGGGTGGCTACACCTTC. The chain uses TRBV6-5 and TRBJ1-2, with 8 bases identical to TRBD1. The CDR3 loop spans 13 amino acids. V trimming: 7 bases; J trimming: 7 bases; junction bases outside the gene matches: 8. Germline V gene lookup returns CDR1 MNHEY and CDR2 SVGAGI.

The V and J genes are TRBV5-1 and TRBJ1-1; D remains unclear. Trimming took 0 bases from V and 1 from J, leaving 7 bases between them. CDR3 length: 14 residues. Germline loops: CDR1 SGHRS, CDR2 YFSETQ. The CDR3 protein is CASSLVTGNTEAFF. CDR3 nucleotide sequence: TGCGCCAGCAGCTTGGTTACGGGGAACACTGAAGCTTTCTTT.

Concerning this clone itself: Distinct nucleotide sequences in the sample also encode this CDR3. In DNA, the CDR3 is TGTGCCAGCAGCACGGGACTGTCCTACGAGCAGTACTTC. Translation gives CASSTGLSYEQYF. The V call is TRBV6-5, the J call TRBJ2-7, with D possibly matching TRBD2 (6 bases). The germline CDR1 and CDR2 sequences are MNHEY and SVGAGI. This CDR3 spans 13 amino acids. Deletions cut 6 bases from V and 1 base from J, with 10 bases between.

The V and J genes are TRBV19 and TRBJ2-5; weak D call: TRBD1 (5 bases). Germline CDR1 reads LNHDA; CDR2 reads SQIVND (reference sequence). The CDR3 runs to 16 residues. Deletions cut 10 bases from V and 0 bases from J, with 21 bases between. DNA of the CDR3: TGTGCCACCCTTAACGGTAAAGGGGAAGACCAAGAGACCCAGTACTTC. Translation: CATLNGKGEDQETQYF.

V usage is TRBV30 and J usage is TRBJ2-7, with TRBD2 as a possible D gene (5 bases). Germline assignment: CDR1 GTSNPN and CDR2 SVGIG (reference sequence). The CDR3 consists of 11 residues. The V gene lost 1 base and the J gene lost 6 bases, with 7 bases spanning the gap. CDR3 nucleotide sequence: TGTGCCTGGAGTGGGGCGGGCGAGCAGTACTTC. As protein: CAWSGAGEQYF.

V and J are TRBV4-2 and TRBJ2-2; weak D call: TRBD2 (7 bases). Germline values: CDR1 LGHNA, CDR2 YNFKEQ. The V gene lost 0 bases and the J gene lost 7 bases, with 15 bases spanning the gap. This CDR3 contains 16 residues. CDR3 loop: CASSQEGGADGGELFF. CDR3 in DNA: TGTGCCAGCAGCCAAGAGGGGGGGGCGGATGGCGGGGAGCTGTTTTTT.

The V gene is TRBV5-1, the J gene TRBJ1-4; D perhaps matches TRBD1 (5 bases). This CDR3 comprises 15 residues. The V and J ends lost 0 bases and 5 bases respectively, with 11 bases between them. Germline lookup yields CDR1 SGHRS and CDR2 YFSETQ. The CDR3 region has the DNA TGCGCCAGCAGCTTGGAGCAGGGAAGGAATGAAAAACTGTTTTTT. This gives the protein CASSLEQGRNEKLFF.

The V call is TRBV6-1, the J call TRBJ2-7; D ambiguous. The CDR3 runs 13 residues. Germline V CDR1 and CDR2: MNHNS, SASEGT. The V end was cut by 2 bases, the J end by 7 bases, with 12 bases between. The CDR3 DNA follows: TGTGCCAGCAGTGAAACGGTAGTTTTTGAGCAGTACTTC. Its translation is CASSETVVFEQYF.

The rearrangement uses TRBV19 and TRBJ2-7; maybe TRBD1 (5 bases). V was shortened by 5 bases and J by 1 base, with 9 bases between the two germline ends. This CDR3 region has 13 residues. Germline V gives CDR1 LNHDA, CDR2 SQIVND (reference sequence). CDR3 protein: CASSATGSYEQYF. In DNA form, the CDR3 reads TGTGCCAGTAGTGCCACAGGTTCCTACGAGCAGTACTTC.

The CDR3 bases are TGTGCCAGCAGCTTAGAAGGGGCGAGGCGGACAGATACGCAGTATTTT. Amino acid sequence: CASSLEGARRTDTQYF. J is TRBJ2-3 and V is TRBV11-2; D is possibly TRBD1 (5 bases). In germline, CDR1 is SGHAT, CDR2 FQNNGV. This CDR3 is 16 amino acids long. V was pared by 0 bases and J by 3 bases, with 13 bases between.

Notes on this clone: One end of the junction is discordant with germline, which a read error may explain. The chain employs TRBV2 and TRBJ2-1; 7 nucleotides align to TRBD2. This CDR3 comprises 14 residues. The V gene's germline CDR1 is SNHLY and CDR2 FYNNEI. CDR3 nucleotides: TGTGCCAGCAGGGAAGGACGGGGGGACAATGAGCAGTTCTTC. Translating it yields CASREGRGDNEQFF.

The chain employs TRBV28 and TRBJ2-7, with D possibly being TRBD1 (7 bases). From germline, CDR1 is MDHEN and CDR2 SYDVKM. V lost 8 bases, J lost 3 bases, and 14 bases lay in between. The CDR3 has 13 residues. This CDR3 is CASRPGGLYEQYF. For the CDR3, the DNA is TGTGCCAGCCGGCCAGGGGGGCTCTACGAGCAGTACTTC.

CDR3 nucleotide sequence: TGTGCCAGCAGCTATTGGGCCCCTGAAGCTTTCTTT. Encoded protein: CASSYWAPEAFF. The chain employs TRBV7-3 and TRBJ1-1; D gene unclear. This CDR3 is built from 12 residues. Germline values: CDR1 SGHTA, CDR2 FQGTGA. V was trimmed by 4 bases and J by 6 bases, leaving 9 bases between them. Full variable domain (remainder filled in from reference TRBV7-3 and TRBJ1-1): GAGVSQTPSNKVTEKGKYVELRCDPISGHTALYWYRQSLGQGPEFLIYFQGTGAADDSGLPNDRFFAVRPEGSVSTLKIQRTERGDSAVYLCASSYWAPEAFFGQGTRLTVV.